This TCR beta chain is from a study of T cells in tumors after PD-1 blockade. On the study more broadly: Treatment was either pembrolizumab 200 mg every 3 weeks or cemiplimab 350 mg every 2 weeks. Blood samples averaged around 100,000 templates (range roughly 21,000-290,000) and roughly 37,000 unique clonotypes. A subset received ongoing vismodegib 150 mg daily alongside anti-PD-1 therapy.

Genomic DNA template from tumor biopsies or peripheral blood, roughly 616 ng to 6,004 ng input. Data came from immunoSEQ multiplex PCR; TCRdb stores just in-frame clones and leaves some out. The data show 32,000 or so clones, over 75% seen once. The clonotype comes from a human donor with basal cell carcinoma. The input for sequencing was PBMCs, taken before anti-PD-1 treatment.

CDR3 sequence reads: CATSRETGTATPYEQYF. As DNA, the CDR3 is TGTGCCACCAGCAGAGAGACTGGGACAGCCACCCCTTACGAGCAGTACTTC. The chain couples TRBV15 to TRBJ2-7; 7 bases agree with TRBD1. This CDR3 has 17 residues. After removal of 0 bases from V and 4 bases from J, the junction contained 12 bases not matched to a gene. Germline loops: CDR1 LNHNV, CDR2 YYDKDF (reference sequence).